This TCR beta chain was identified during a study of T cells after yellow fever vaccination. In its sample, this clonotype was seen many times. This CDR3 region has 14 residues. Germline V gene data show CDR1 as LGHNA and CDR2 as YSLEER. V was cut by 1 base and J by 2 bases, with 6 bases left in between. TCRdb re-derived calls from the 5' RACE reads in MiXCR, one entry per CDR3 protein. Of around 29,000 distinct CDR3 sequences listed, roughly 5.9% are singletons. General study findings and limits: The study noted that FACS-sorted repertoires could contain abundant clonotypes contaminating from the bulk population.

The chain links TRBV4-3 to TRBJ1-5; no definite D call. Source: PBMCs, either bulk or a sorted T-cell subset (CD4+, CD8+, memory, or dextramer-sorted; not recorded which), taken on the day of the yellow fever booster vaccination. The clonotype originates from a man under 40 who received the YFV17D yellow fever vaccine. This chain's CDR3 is CASSQGRGNQPQHF. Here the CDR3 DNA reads TGCGCCAGCAGCCAAGGACGGGGCAATCAGCCCCAGCATTTT.